This T cell receptor (beta chain) was captured by sequencing in a study of blood T cell repertoires in COVID-19. Study overall: Sites in the United States, Italy and Spain provided acute and convalescent COVID-19 samples. T cells, B-cell-depleted T cells, or PBMCs supplied cDNA or gDNA.

Profiling relied on immunoSEQ multiplex PCR, and the TCRdb table lists in-frame clones only, not all of them. The sample includes about 100,000 clones, 75% to 90% of them seen just once. This clone was counted only a few times. The CDR3 runs 14 residues. The germline CDR1 and CDR2 sequences are SGHRS and YFSETQ. Trimming took off 4 bases at V and 0 bases at J, with 11 bases between the two ends. The receptor was isolated from a man older than 75 with acute or convalescent COVID-19. This chain uses TRBV5-1 with TRBJ2-7, with D perhaps TRBD1 (5 bases). The sample taken for sequencing was peripheral blood. The CDR3 sequence is CASSVMQGSYEQYF. The CDR3 coding sequence is TGCGCCAGCAGCGTCATGCAGGGCTCCTACGAGCAGTACTTC.